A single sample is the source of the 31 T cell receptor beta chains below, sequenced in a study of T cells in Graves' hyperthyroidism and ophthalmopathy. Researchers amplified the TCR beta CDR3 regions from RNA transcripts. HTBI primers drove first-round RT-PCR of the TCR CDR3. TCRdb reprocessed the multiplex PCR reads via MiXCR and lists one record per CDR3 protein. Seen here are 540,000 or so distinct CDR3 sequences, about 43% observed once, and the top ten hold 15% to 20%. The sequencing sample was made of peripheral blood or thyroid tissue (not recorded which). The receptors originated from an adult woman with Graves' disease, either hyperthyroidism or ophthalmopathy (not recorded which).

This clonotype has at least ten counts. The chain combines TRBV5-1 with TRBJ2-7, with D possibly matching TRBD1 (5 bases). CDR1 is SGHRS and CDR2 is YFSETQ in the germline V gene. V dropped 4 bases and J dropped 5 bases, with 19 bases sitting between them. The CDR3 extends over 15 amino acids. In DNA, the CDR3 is TGCGCCAGCAGCGGCACCTTGACAGCGAGAAACGAGCAGTACTTC. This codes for CASSGTLTARNEQYF.

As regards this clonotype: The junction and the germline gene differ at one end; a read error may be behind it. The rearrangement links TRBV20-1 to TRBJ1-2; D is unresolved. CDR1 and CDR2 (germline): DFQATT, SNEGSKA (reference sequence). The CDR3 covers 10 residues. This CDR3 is CSARVDAAAF. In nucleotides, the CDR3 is TGCAGTGCTAGAGTGGACGCAGCGGCCTTC.

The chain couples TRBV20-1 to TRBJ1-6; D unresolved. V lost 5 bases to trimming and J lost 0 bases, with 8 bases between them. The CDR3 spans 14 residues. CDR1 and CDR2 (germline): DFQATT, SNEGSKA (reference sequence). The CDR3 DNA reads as TGCAGTGCTCGCCGGAGCTCCTATAATTCACCCCTCCACTTT. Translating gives CSARRSSYNSPLHF.

The DNA of the CDR3 is TGCAGTGCTAGAGATAGGGGAGGCCAAGAGACCCAGTACTTC. The encoded protein is CSARDRGGQETQYF. This chain uses TRBV20-1 with TRBJ2-5, with D perhaps matching TRBD2 (6 bases). CDR3 length: 14 residues. Trimming pared 0 bases from V and 1 base from J, leaving 9 bases between. Germline CDR1 is DFQATT and CDR2 is SNEGSKA (reference sequence).

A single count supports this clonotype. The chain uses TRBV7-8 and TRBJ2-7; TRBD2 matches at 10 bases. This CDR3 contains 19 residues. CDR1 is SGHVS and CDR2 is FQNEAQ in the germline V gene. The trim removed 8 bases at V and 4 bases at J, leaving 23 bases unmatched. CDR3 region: CASSPPIAVSGTSDYEQYF. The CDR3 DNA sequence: TGTGCCAGCTCACCTCCTATAGCGGTCTCCGGGACTAGCGATTACGAGCAGTACTTC.

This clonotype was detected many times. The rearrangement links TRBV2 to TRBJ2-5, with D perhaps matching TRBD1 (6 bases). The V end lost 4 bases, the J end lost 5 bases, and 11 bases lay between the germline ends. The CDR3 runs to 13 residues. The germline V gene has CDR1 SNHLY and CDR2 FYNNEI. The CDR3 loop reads CASSADRGETQYF. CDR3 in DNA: TGTGCCAGCAGTGCGGACAGAGGGGAGACCCAGTACTTC.

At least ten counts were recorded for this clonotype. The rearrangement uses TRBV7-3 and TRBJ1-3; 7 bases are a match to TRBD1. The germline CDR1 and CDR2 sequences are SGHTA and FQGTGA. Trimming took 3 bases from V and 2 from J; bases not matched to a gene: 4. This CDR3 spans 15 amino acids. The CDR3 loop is CASSFQGGPGNTIYF. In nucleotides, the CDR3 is TGTGCCAGCAGCTTTCAGGGGGGGCCTGGAAACACCATATATTTT.

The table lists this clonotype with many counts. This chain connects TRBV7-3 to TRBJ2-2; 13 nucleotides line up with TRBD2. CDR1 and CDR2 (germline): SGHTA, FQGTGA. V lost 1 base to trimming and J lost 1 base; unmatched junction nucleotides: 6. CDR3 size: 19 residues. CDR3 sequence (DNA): TGTGCCAGCAGCTTAAGCCCGAGACTAGCGGGAGGGAACACCGGGGAGCTGTTTTTT. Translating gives CASSLSPRLAGGNTGELFF.

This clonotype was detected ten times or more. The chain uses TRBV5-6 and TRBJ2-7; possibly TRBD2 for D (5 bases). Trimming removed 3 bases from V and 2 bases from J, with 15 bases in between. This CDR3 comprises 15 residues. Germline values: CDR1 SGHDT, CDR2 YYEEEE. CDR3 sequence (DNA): TGTGCCAGCAGCTGGTTAGCGATACCCCCCTACGAGCAGTACTTC. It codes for CASSWLAIPPYEQYF.

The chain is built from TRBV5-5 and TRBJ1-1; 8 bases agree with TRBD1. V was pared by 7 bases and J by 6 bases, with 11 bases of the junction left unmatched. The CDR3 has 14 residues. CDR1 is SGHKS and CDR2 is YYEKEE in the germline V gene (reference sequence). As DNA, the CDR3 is TGTGCCAGCTCCCCGGCAGGGGGCCATCCTGAAGCTTTCTTT. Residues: CASSPAGGHPEAFF.

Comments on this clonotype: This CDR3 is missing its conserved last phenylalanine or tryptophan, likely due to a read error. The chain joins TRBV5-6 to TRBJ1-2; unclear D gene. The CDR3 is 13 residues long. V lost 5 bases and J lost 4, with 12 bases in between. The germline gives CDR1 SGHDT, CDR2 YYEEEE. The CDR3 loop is CASSLAGGYGYTL. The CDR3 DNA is TGTGCCAGCAGTTTAGCGGGTGGCTATGGCTACACCCTC.

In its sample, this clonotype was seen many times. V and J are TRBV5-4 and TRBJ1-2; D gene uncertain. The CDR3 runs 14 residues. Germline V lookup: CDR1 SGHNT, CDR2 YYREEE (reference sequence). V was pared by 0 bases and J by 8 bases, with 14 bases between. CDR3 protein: CASSLGSGFEGYTF. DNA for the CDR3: TGTGCCAGCAGCTTGGGATCCGGGTTTGAGGGCTACACCTTC.

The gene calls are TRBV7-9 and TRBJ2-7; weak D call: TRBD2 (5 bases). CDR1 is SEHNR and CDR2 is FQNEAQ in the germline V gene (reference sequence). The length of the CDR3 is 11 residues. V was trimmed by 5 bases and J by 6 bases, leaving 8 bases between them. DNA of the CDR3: TGTGCCAGCAGCACTGCGGGCGAGCAGTACTTC. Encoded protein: CASSTAGEQYF.

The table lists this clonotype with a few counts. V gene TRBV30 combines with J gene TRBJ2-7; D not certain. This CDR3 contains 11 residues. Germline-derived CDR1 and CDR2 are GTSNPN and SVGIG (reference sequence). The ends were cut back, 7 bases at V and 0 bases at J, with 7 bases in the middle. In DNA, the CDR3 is TGTGCCTTAAGAATCTCCTACGAGCAGTACTTC. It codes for CALRISYEQYF.

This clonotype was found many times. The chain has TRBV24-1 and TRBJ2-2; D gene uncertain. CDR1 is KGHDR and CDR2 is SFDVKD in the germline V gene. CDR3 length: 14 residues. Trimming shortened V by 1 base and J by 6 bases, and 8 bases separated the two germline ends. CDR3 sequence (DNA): TGTGCCACCAGTGATTTCGGCCTAGCCGGGGAGCTGTTTTTT. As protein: CATSDFGLAGELFF.

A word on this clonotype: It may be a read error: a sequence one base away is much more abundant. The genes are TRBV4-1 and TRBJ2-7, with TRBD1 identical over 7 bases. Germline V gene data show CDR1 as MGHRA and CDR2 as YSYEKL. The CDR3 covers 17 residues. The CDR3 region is CASSQAKRRGPTHEQYF. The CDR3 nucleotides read TGTGCCAGCAGCCAAGCCAAAAGAAGGGGGCCTACCCACGAGCAGTACTTC.

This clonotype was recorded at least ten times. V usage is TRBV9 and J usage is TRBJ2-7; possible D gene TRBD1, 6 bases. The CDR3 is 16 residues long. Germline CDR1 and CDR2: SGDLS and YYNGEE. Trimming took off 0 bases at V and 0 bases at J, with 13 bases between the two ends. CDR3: CASSVAAGAGSYEQYF. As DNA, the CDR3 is TGTGCCAGCAGCGTAGCGGCAGGGGCGGGCTCCTACGAGCAGTACTTC.

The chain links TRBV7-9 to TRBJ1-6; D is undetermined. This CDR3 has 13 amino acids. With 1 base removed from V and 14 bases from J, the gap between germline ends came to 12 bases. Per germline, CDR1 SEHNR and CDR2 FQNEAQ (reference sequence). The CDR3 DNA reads TGTGCCAGCAGCTTAGACGGCGGTGAGTCCCTCCACTTT. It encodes CASSLDGGESLHF.

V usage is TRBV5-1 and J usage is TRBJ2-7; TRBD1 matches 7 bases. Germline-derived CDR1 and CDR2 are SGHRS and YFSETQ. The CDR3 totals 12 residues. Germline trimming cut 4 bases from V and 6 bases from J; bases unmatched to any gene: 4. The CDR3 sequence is CASSTGQTEQYF. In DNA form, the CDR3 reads TGCGCCAGCAGCACGGGACAGACCGAGCAGTACTTC. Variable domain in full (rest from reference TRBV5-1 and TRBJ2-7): KAGVTQTPRYLIKTRGQQVTLSCSPISGHRSVSWYQQTPGQGLQFLFEYFSETQRNKGNFPGRFSGRQFSNSRSEMNVSTLELGDSALYLCASSTGQTEQYFGPGTRLTVT.

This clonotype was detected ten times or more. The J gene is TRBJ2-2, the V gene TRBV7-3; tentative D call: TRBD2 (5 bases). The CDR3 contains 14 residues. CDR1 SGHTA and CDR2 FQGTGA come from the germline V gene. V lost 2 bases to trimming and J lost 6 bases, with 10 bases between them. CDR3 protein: CASSLSSGSGELFF. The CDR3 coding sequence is TGTGCCAGCAGCTTATCATCGGGGTCCGGGGAGCTGTTTTTT.

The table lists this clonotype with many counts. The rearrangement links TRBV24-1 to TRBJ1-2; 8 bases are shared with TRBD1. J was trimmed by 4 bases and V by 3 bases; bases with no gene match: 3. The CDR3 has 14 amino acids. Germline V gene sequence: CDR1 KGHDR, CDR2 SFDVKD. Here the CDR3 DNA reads TGTGCCACCAGTGATCCCGGGACAGGCTATGGCTACACCTTC. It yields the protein CATSDPGTGYGYTF.

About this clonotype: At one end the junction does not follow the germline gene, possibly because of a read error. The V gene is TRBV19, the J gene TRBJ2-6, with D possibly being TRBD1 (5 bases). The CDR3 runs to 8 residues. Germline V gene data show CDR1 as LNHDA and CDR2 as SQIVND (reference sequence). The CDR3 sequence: CASSVQAF. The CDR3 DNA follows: TGTGCCAGTAGTGTACAGGCTTTC.

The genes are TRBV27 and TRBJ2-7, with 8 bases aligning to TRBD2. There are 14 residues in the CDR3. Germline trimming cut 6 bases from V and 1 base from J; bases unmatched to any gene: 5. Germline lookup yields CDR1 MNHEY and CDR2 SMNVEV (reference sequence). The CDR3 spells CASRFIAGSYEQYF. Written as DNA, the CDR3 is TGTGCCAGCAGGTTTATAGCGGGATCCTACGAGCAGTACTTC.

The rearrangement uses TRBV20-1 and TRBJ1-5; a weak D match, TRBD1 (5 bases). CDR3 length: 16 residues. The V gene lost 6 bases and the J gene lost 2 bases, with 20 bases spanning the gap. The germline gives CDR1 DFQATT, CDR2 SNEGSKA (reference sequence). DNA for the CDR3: TGCAGTGCCAGCCAAACGGGGGGGGGAGGCAATCAGCCCCAGCATTTT. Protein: CSASQTGGGGNQPQHF.

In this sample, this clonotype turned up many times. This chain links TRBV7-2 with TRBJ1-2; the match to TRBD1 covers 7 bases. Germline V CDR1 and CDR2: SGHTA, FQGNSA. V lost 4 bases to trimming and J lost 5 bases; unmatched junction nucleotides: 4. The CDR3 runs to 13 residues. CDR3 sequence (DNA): TGTGCCAGCAGCTCCCAACAGGGGTATGGCTACACCTTC. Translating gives CASSSQQGYGYTF.

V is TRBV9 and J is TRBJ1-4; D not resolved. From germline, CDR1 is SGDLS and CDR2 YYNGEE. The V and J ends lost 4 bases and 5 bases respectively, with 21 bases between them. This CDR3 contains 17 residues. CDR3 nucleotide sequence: TGTGCCAGCAGCTACGTTGCGGGAGGGCCTCACAATGAAAAACTGTTTTTT. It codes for CASSYVAGGPHNEKLFF.

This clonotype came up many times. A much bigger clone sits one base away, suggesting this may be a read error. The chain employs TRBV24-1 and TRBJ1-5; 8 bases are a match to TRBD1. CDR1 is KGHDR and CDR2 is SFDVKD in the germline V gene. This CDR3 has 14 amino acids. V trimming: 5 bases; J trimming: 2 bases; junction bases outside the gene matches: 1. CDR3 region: CATSAGQGNQPQHF. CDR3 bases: TGTGCCACCAGTGCGGGACAGGGCAATCAGCCCCAGCATTTT.

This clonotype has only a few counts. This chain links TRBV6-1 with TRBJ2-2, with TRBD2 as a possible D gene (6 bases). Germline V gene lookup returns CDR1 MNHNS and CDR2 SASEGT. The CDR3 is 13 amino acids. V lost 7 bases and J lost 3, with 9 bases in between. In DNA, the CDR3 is TGTGCCAGCAAGGGCGGGGACACCGGGGAGCTGTTTTTT. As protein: CASKGGDTGELFF.

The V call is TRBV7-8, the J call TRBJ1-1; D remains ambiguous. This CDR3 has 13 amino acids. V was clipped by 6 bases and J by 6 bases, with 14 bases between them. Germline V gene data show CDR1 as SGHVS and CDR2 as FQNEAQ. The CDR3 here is CASSHERGPEAFF. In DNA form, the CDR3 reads TGTGCCAGCAGTCACGAACGGGGTCCTGAAGCTTTCTTT.

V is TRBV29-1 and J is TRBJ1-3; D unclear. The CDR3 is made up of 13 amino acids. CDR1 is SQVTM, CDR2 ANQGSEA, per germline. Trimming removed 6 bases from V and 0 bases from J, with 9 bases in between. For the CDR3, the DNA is TGCAGCGTACGCAGTCTCTCTGGAAACACCATATATTTT. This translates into CSVRSLSGNTIYF.

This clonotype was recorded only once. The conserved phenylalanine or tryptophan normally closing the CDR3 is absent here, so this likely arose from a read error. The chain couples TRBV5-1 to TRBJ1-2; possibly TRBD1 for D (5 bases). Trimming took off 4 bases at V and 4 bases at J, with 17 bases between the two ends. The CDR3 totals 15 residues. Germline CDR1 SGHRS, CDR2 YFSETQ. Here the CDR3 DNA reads TGCGCCAGCAGCACATCCGGGACTGGCTCCTATGGCTACACCCTC. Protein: CASSTSGTGSYGYTL.